The source of this TCR beta chain is a study of CD8 T cells in ankylosing spondylitis. Study results and caveats: For ankylosing spondylitis blood, a TCR beta motif of fewer than 10 highly homologous variants appeared characteristic. The clones that were linked to disease were reported to be significantly enriched in matched synovial fluid samples from ankylosing spondylitis patients.

Note on this clonotype: The antigen is undetermined.

With 5 bases clipped from V and 4 bases from J, the junction kept 3 bases outside the gene matches. CDR3 length: 16 amino acids. Germline-derived CDR1 and CDR2 are MNHEY and SMNVEV (reference sequence). Each CDR3 protein is one row after TCRdb ran MiXCR on the 5' RACE reads. The sample holds some 200,000 distinct CDR3 sequences, around 13% seen once. Specimen: blood, either unsorted or a sorted T cell fraction (not recorded which). The receptor was isolated from a male donor with ankylosing spondylitis or in good health (not recorded which). This chain joins TRBV27 and TRBJ2-1, with 15 positions matching TRBD2. CDR3 protein: CASSPGTSGGYNEQFF. The CDR3 nucleotides are TGTGCCAGCAGTCCTGGGACTAGCGGGGGGTACAATGAGCAGTTCTTC.